One and the same sample provided the 29 T cell receptor beta chains below, sequenced in a study of T cells after yellow fever vaccination. TCRdb reanalysed the 5' RACE reads using MiXCR and keeps one entry per CDR3 protein. The sample includes about 29,000 distinct CDR3 sequences, over 4.5% of them seen just once. The material sequenced was CD8+ T cells sorted from PBMCs, taken 10 days after the yellow fever booster vaccination. These receptors all stem from a man under 40 who received the YFV17D yellow fever vaccine.

This clonotype was seen repeatedly, ten times or more. DNA of the CDR3: TGTGCCAGCAGTCACCCTACCGGGGAGCTGTTTTTT. It codes for CASSHPTGELFF. V usage is TRBV27 and J usage is TRBJ2-2; D remains ambiguous. Germline values: CDR1 MNHEY, CDR2 SMNVEV (reference sequence). The V gene lost 5 bases and the J gene lost 5 bases, with 6 bases spanning the gap. This CDR3 is built from 12 residues.

The table lists this clonotype with many counts. CDR3 region: CASSQEGQGVDTQYF. The CDR3 DNA sequence: TGCGCCAGCAGCCAAGAGGGACAGGGGGTAGATACGCAGTATTTT. The chain couples TRBV4-3 to TRBJ2-3; 11 positions agree with TRBD1. This CDR3 has 15 residues. V lost 0 bases and J lost 5; bases outside the gene matches: 1. The germline CDR1 and CDR2 sequences are LGHNA and YSLEER.

In its sample, this clonotype was seen many times. V gene TRBV4-3 combines with J gene TRBJ2-7, with D perhaps matching TRBD1 or TRBD2 (6 bases each). Between the trimmed V and J ends, which lost 1 base and 4 bases, there was a span of 20 bases. The length of the CDR3 is 17 residues. From germline, CDR1 is LGHNA and CDR2 YSLEER. CDR3 amino acids: CASSQALGGGSKYEQYF. CDR3 DNA: TGCGCCAGCAGCCAAGCCCTTGGAGGGGGTTCAAAATACGAGCAGTACTTC.

At least ten counts were recorded for this clonotype. This rearrangement joins TRBV9 to TRBJ2-3; no firm D call. The germline V and J ends were trimmed by 0 bases and 6 bases, with 8 bases remaining between them. CDR1 and CDR2 from the germline V gene are SGDLS and YYNGEE. The CDR3 runs 13 residues. The CDR3: CASSVEVVDTQYF. CDR3 nucleotides: TGTGCCAGCAGCGTAGAGGTCGTCGATACGCAGTATTTT.

This clonotype was observed at least ten times. CDR3: CASSFSRQEDNSPLHF. CDR3 in DNA: TGTGCCAGCAGCTTCAGCAGACAGGAAGATAATTCACCCCTCCACTTT. The V and J genes are TRBV7-9 and TRBJ1-6; TRBD1 might be the D (6 bases). V was shortened by 3 bases and J by 5 bases, with 14 bases between the two germline ends. The CDR3 is 16 residues long. The germline V gene encodes CDR1 SEHNR and CDR2 FQNEAQ (reference sequence).

In its sample, this clonotype was seen many times. This chain joins TRBV4-3 and TRBJ1-1; 8 bases align to TRBD1. Looked up from germline, CDR1 is LGHNA and CDR2 is YSLEER. This CDR3 is 14 amino acids long. V was pared by 3 bases and J by 3 bases, with 3 bases of the junction left unmatched. CDR3 DNA: TGCGCCAGCAGCCACGGACAGGGCTACACTGAAGCTTTCTTT. It specifies CASSHGQGYTEAFF.

In its sample, this clonotype was seen a few times. The junction departs from germline at one end; a sequencing error may be responsible. J is TRBJ2-7 and V is TRBV20-1; perhaps D is TRBD1 or TRBD2 (5 bases each). Germline CDR1 is DFQATT and CDR2 is SNEGSKA (reference sequence). The CDR3 runs to 13 residues. The CDR3 reads CSARDSWGYEHYF. Here the CDR3 DNA reads TGCAGTGCTAGAGATAGTTGGGGGTACGAGCACTACTTC.

This clonotype was recorded at least ten times. This sequence joins TRBV9 and TRBJ2-7; D uncertain. The CDR3 covers 11 residues. V was trimmed by 9 bases and J by 1 base, leaving 8 bases between them. From germline, CDR1 is SGDLS and CDR2 YYNGEE. CDR3 sequence: CATRLSYEQYF. CDR3 coding DNA: TGTGCCACCAGGTTGTCCTACGAGCAGTACTTC.

The chain carries TRBV15 and TRBJ2-3; D remains unclear. This CDR3 spans 13 amino acids. V lost 0 bases, J lost 8 bases, and 9 bases lay in between. The V gene's germline CDR1 is LNHNV and CDR2 YYDKDF (reference sequence). CDR3 loop: CATSRDRASTQYF. CDR3 coding DNA: TGTGCCACCAGCAGAGATCGGGCGAGTACGCAGTATTTT.

The sample holds many counts of this clonotype. The chain carries TRBV27 and TRBJ1-1; 7 bases match TRBD1. Germline CDR1 is MNHEY and CDR2 is SMNVEV (reference sequence). The CDR3 has 16 residues. The trim removed 4 bases at V and 0 bases at J, leaving 8 bases unmatched. The CDR3 here is CASSSRDSGMNTEAFF. CDR3 nucleotides: TGTGCCAGCAGTTCAAGGGACAGCGGTATGAACACTGAAGCTTTCTTT.

This clonotype was detected many times. The rearrangement joins TRBV3-1 to TRBJ2-5; TRBD1 matches 11 bases. Germline CDR1 and CDR2: LGHDT and YNNKEL (reference sequence). The CDR3 runs 15 residues. V lost 0 bases, J lost 4 bases, and 1 base stayed unmatched. In DNA, the CDR3 is TGTGCCAGCAGCCAAGAAGGGACAGGGGGAGAGACCCAGTACTTC. It encodes CASSQEGTGGETQYF.

Ten or more counts support this clonotype. The chain has TRBV3-1 and TRBJ2-7; possible D gene TRBD2, 6 bases. This CDR3 has 14 residues. The germline V gene has CDR1 LGHDT and CDR2 YNNKEL (reference sequence). Deletions cut 1 base from V and 3 bases from J, with 10 bases between. The CDR3 DNA reads TGTGCCAGCAGCCAAGCGGGGACTTTCTACGAGCAGTACTTC. This sequence encodes CASSQAGTFYEQYF.

This clonotype was observed many times. J is TRBJ2-5 and V is TRBV5-6; 10 nucleotides agree with TRBD2. The CDR3 has 16 residues. CDR1 and CDR2 from the germline V gene are SGHDT and YYEEEE. J was trimmed by 4 bases and V by 2 bases; bases with no gene match: 8. The CDR3 DNA reads as TGTGCCAGCAGCTTACCTCCAGCGGGAGGGAGAGAGACCCAGTACTTC. Residues: CASSLPPAGGRETQYF.

Ten or more counts support this clonotype. The chain combines TRBV30 with TRBJ2-7, with D hard to call. The CDR3 consists of 13 residues. The germline V gene has CDR1 GTSNPN and CDR2 SVGIG (reference sequence). V lost 2 bases to trimming and J lost 6 bases, with 14 bases between them. CDR3 sequence (DNA): TGTGCCTGGAGTCCCGGCCTCGGTGGCGAGCAGTACTTC. This gives the protein CAWSPGLGGEQYF.

This clonotype has ten or more counts. The J gene is TRBJ2-6, the V gene TRBV24-1; TRBD2 aligns across 10 bases. CDR1 and CDR2 from the germline V gene are KGHDR and SFDVKD. This CDR3 comprises 17 residues. V trimming: 10 bases; J trimming: 2 bases; junction bases outside the gene matches: 10. The CDR3 DNA reads as TGTGCCACGGCTACTGAGCGGGAGGGCCCTGGGGCCAACGTCCTGACTTTC. It translates to CATATEREGPGANVLTF.

Only a few counts were recorded for this clonotype. V usage is TRBV6-1 and J usage is TRBJ2-7; D unclear. CDR1 MNHNS and CDR2 SASEGT come from the germline V gene. V was pared by 5 bases and J by 2 bases, with 10 bases between. The CDR3 extends over 13 amino acids. CDR3 sequence reads: CASSPGSAYEQYF. CDR3 DNA: TGTGCCAGCAGTCCTGGGTCCGCCTACGAGCAGTACTTC.

This clonotype was seen many times. V gene TRBV7-9 combines with J gene TRBJ2-1; D gene uncertain. V gave up 5 bases and J gave up 0 bases, with 11 bases separating them. The CDR3 has 15 residues. CDR1 is SEHNR and CDR2 is FQNEAQ in the germline V gene (reference sequence). The CDR3 DNA reads as TGTGCCAGCAGCCCACGATTAAGCTCCTACAATGAGCAGTTCTTC. Translated, it gives CASSPRLSSYNEQFF. Full variable domain (outside the CDR3, taken from reference TRBV7-9 and TRBJ2-1): DTGVSQNPRHKITKRGQNVTFRCDPISEHNRLYWYRQTLGQGPEFLTYFQNEAQLEKSRLLSDRFSAERPKGSFSTLEIQRTEQGDSAMYLCASSPRLSSYNEQFFGPGTRLTVL.

This clonotype was picked up many times. V gene TRBV15 combines with J gene TRBJ2-3; 13 nucleotides align to TRBD2. The V gene's germline CDR1 is LNHNV and CDR2 YYDKDF (reference sequence). V trimming: 2 bases; J trimming: 4 bases; junction bases outside the gene matches: 6. The length of the CDR3 is 17 residues. The CDR3 spells CATSRFTSGRAADTQYF. CDR3 bases: TGTGCCACCAGCAGATTTACTAGCGGGAGGGCCGCAGATACGCAGTATTTT.

This clonotype came up many times. The chain has TRBV3-1 and TRBJ2-1; tentatively, D is TRBD2 (7 bases). This CDR3 has 16 amino acids. V was shortened by 1 base and J by 7 bases, with 17 bases between the two germline ends. Germline values: CDR1 LGHDT, CDR2 YNNKEL (reference sequence). Here the CDR3 reads CASSQVSGGPENEQFF. In DNA form, the CDR3 reads TGTGCCAGCAGCCAAGTCTCCGGGGGGCCCGAGAATGAGCAGTTCTTC.

This clonotype showed up many times. This CDR3 is CSALDSTEAFF. The CDR3 DNA reads TGCAGTGCTCTCGACAGCACTGAAGCTTTCTTT. The genes are TRBV20-1 and TRBJ1-1; perhaps TRBD1 as D (5 bases). Trimming took off 5 bases at V and 4 bases at J, with 8 bases between the two ends. Per the germline V gene, CDR1 is DFQATT and CDR2 is SNEGSKA (reference sequence). The CDR3 runs to 11 residues.

By proportion, this clonotype is medium-sized (0.01 to 0.1%). The V gene is TRBV7-2, the J gene TRBJ2-3; TRBD2 is a possible D gene (6 bases). Germline CDR1 SGHTA, CDR2 FQGNSA. The CDR3 runs 15 residues. V was cut by 7 bases and J by 5 bases, with 19 bases left in between. The CDR3 nucleotides are TGTGCCAGCACCAAATGGGACTTGGTTGGAGATACGCAGTATTTT. It yields the protein CASTKWDLVGDTQYF.

This clonotype appeared many times. The V call is TRBV9, the J call TRBJ2-1; TRBD2 aligns across 12 bases. V shed 3 bases and J 0 bases; nucleotides not matched to a gene: 10. This CDR3 contains 19 residues. Germline assignment: CDR1 SGDLS and CDR2 YYNGEE. The CDR3 region has the DNA TGTGCCAGCAGCGCGCCGGGACTAGCGGGCACAAGCTCCTACAATGAGCAGTTCTTC. The encoded protein is CASSAPGLAGTSSYNEQFF.

Many counts were recorded for this clonotype. The chain uses TRBV9 and TRBJ2-7; the D is unclear. This CDR3 has 13 residues. The germline CDR1 and CDR2 sequences are SGDLS and YYNGEE. Trimming took off 3 bases at V and 2 bases at J, with 9 bases between the two ends. The CDR3 spells CASSAGPPYEQYF. CDR3 nucleotides: TGTGCCAGCAGCGCCGGGCCCCCCTACGAGCAGTACTTC.

This clonotype was observed many times. This chain joins TRBV6-2 or TRBV6-3 and TRBJ2-5, with 8 nucleotides matching TRBD1. Germline CDR1 and CDR2: MNHEY and SVGEGT. The CDR3 totals 14 residues. V shed 4 bases, J shed 5 bases, and the junction held 6 bases outside the gene matches. This CDR3 is CASSSLDRAETQYF. CDR3 in DNA: TGTGCCAGCAGTTCTTTGGACAGGGCCGAGACCCAGTACTTC.

This clonotype has ten or more counts. The V gene is TRBV6-4, the J gene TRBJ1-2; unclear D gene. Germline V gene data show CDR1 as MRHNA and CDR2 as SNTAGT. V lost 3 bases and J 4 bases, leaving 9 bases between the germline ends. This CDR3 is built from 13 residues. The CDR3 loop is CASSDGETYGYTF. The CDR3 nucleotides read TGTGCCAGCAGTGATGGAGAGACCTATGGCTACACCTTC.

This clonotype was counted ten times or more. The chain links TRBV5-5 to TRBJ2-1; unclear D gene. Deletions cut 4 bases from V and 0 bases from J, with 11 bases between. This CDR3 has 15 residues. CDR1 is SGHKS, CDR2 YYEKEE, per germline (reference sequence). In nucleotides, the CDR3 is TGTGCCAGCAGCCAGGTCGGGTGCTCCTACAATGAGCAGTTCTTC. It codes for CASSQVGCSYNEQFF.

The table lists this clonotype with many counts. The chain recombines TRBV19 with TRBJ2-7, with 8 bases aligning to TRBD1. The CDR3 is made up of 14 amino acids. Trimming took 5 bases from V and 4 from J; bases not matched to a gene: 7. Looked up from germline, CDR1 is LNHDA and CDR2 is SQIVND (reference sequence). This CDR3 reads CASSPRDRIYEQYF. Here the CDR3 DNA reads TGTGCCAGTAGTCCCCGGGACAGGATTTACGAGCAGTACTTC.

There are many counts of this clonotype. In DNA form, the CDR3 reads TGTGCCAGCAGATCCGACAGGGATAATGAGCAGTTCTTC. Protein sequence: CASRSDRDNEQFF. V gene TRBV6-5 combines with J gene TRBJ2-1, with 7 nucleotides matching TRBD1. Germline CDR1 MNHEY, CDR2 SVGAGI. V shed 6 bases and J 7 bases; nucleotides not matched to a gene: 6. This CDR3 has 13 amino acids.

Ten or more counts support this clonotype. The rearrangement joins TRBV7-7 to TRBJ2-5, with 10 bases identical to TRBD2. With 4 bases clipped from V and 1 base from J, the junction kept 6 bases outside the gene matches. CDR1 SSHAT and CDR2 FNYEAQ come from the germline V gene (reference sequence). This CDR3 spans 16 amino acids. In nucleotides, the CDR3 is TGTGCCAGCAGCTCCTTAGCGGGAGGATTCCAAGAGACCCAGTACTTC. This encodes CASSSLAGGFQETQYF.